This T cell receptor beta chain appears in the sequencing data of a study of PD-L1 blockade in urothelial cancer. Background on the study: The patients first took atezolizumab in about 2014, receiving 1,200 mg intravenously every 3 weeks. Samples came from 3 weeks, at the second dose, and 6 weeks into treatment. A median approximately 140,000 T cells were found in blood samples.

This CDR3 contains 15 residues. Germline CDR1 and CDR2: SGDLS and YYNGEE. V shed 3 bases, J shed 5 bases, and the junction held 7 bases outside the gene matches. Profiled with immunoSEQ multiplex PCR; TCRdb holds only in-frame clones, not every one. Altogether about 130,000 clones are present, 86% being singletons, with the ten largest covering approximately 2.4%. Sample time point: peripheral blood 6 weeks after treatment start. For each patient, 1 to 8 samples were obtained, pretreatment and on-treatment. The J gene is TRBJ2-2, the V gene TRBV9; the match to TRBD2 covers 7 bases. This clonotype originated in a man aged 50 or older with urothelial cancer. This sample comprised PBMCs, obtained around atezolizumab (anti-PD-L1) treatment. The CDR3 reads CASSDRDYSTGELFF. The CDR3 coding sequence is TGTGCCAGCAGCGACCGGGACTACTCTACCGGGGAGCTGTTTTTT.